What follows is one T cell receptor (beta chain) and its context. The antigen remains unidentified. The table came from immunoSEQ multiplex PCR; TCRdb's copy has only in-frame clones and leaves some out. The table includes 65,000 to 95,000 clones, 84% detected once. This specimen comes from a study of OX40 agonist ivuxolimab in advanced cancers. For the study at large: Treatment of patients was with ivuxolimab, an agonistic anti-OX40 (CD134) antibody. Patients were treated with intravenous ivuxolimab, dosed at 0.01 to 10 mg/kg and infused every 2 weeks. Overall study results and limits: Near-lowest levels of clonal expansion characterized partial responders at 0.1-3.0 mg/kg. In the 0.1 to 3.0 mg/kg range, CD4+ and CD8+ blood T cells had expanded clonally by week 6.

Germline V gene lookup returns CDR1 SGHVS and CDR2 FNYEAQ. V shed 1 base and J shed 4 bases, with 11 bases lying between them. This CDR3 spans 14 amino acids. The chain links TRBV7-6 to TRBJ2-7; a possible D gene is TRBD1 (6 bases). Specimen: CD4+ or CD8+ T cells sorted from blood, collected in a trial of the OX40 agonist ivuxolimab. This receptor was taken from an adult with an advanced solid tumor such as melanoma, head and neck, liver or kidney cancer. CDR3 sequence: CASSLGGQRYEQYF. CDR3 nucleotide sequence: TGTGCCAGCAGCTTAGGTGGACAGAGATACGAGCAGTACTTC. Together with reference TRBV7-6 and TRBJ2-7, the CDR3 gives the full variable domain: GAGVSQSPRYKVTKRGQDVALRCDPISGHVSLYWYRQALGQGPEFLTYFNYEAQQDKSGLPNDRFSAERPEGSISTLTIQRTEQRDSAMYRCASSLGGQRYEQYFGPGTRLTVT.